A single T cell receptor beta chain is shown here with its context. What it recognizes is unknown. Here immunoSEQ multiplex PCR was the method, and the copy in TCRdb shows in-frame clones only, minus some. Counted here are about 2.5 million clones, just under 95% occurring once; the ten biggest clones make up approximately 0.39%. This entry belongs to a study of shared clonotypes between healthy human individuals. Study-wide results and caveats: Clonotype sharing among donors was thought likely to change with sequencing depth.

The study separated CD4+ cells into CD45RA+ naive and CD45RA-negative memory subsets. This receptor was obtained from a young man in good health. Some clones in this sample may be carry-over from other donors' samples. Input material: naive CD4+ T cells from PBMCs. Subset defined: CD45RA+ positively selected.

This CDR3 is CASSYGGTTDTQYF. CDR3 nucleotide sequence: TGTGCCAGCAGTTACGGGGGCACAACGGATACGCAGTATTTT. V and J are TRBV6-6 and TRBJ2-3; D may be TRBD1 (6 bases). The CDR3 contains 14 residues. V was shortened by 2 bases and J by 6 bases, with 12 bases between the two germline ends. From germline, CDR1 is MNHNY and CDR2 SVGAGI (reference sequence).